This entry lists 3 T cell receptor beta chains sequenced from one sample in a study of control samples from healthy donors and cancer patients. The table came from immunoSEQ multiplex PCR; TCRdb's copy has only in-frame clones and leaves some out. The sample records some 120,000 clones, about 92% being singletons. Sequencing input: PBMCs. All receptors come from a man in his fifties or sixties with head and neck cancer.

The CDR3 DNA reads as TGTGCCTGGAGTTCAGGGCCATCCTACGAGCAGTACTTC. Protein product: CAWSSGPSYEQYF. The chain joins TRBV30 to TRBJ2-7; D might be TRBD1 (5 bases). Looked up from germline, CDR1 is GTSNPN and CDR2 is SVGIG (reference sequence). V lost 2 bases to trimming and J lost 1 base, with 9 bases between them. There are 13 residues in the CDR3.

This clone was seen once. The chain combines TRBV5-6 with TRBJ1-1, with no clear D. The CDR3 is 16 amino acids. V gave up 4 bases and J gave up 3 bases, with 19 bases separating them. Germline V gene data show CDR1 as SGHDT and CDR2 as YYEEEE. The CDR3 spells CASSAPKGLIYTEAFF. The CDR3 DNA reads TGTGCCAGCAGCGCGCCTAAAGGGCTCATTTACACTGAAGCTTTCTTT.

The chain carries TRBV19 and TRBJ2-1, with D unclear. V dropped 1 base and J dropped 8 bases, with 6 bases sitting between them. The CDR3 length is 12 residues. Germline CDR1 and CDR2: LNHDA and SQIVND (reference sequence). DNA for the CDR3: TGTGCCAGTAGTATAGGAAGCGATGAGCAGTTCTTC. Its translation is CASSIGSDEQFF. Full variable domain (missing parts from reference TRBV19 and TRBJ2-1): DGGITQSPKYLFRKEGQNVTLSCEQNLNHDAMYWYRQDPGQGLRLIYYSQIVNDFQKGDIAEGYSVSREKKESFPLTVTSAQKNPTAFYLCASSIGSDEQFFGPGTRLTVL.